This TCR beta chain was captured in a study of shared clonotypes between healthy human individuals. Study context: Donors were a couple of women and a few men aged 18 to 49.

Looked up from germline, CDR1 is MNHNS and CDR2 is SASEGT. CDR3 length equals 13 residues. V lost 3 bases and J lost 5, with 10 bases in between. It was at deep level that the assay was run. About 33,000 T cell genomes (around 0.2 ug DNA) went into each sorted-subset replicate. The method was immunoSEQ multiplex PCR; TCRdb's version includes in-frame clones alone and lacks a portion of them. The data show over 2 million clones, about 95% seen once. The naive CD8 population came from CD45RO-negative cells selected for CCR7, without terminally differentiated effector memory CD45RA+ cells. This clone was recorded only once.

The TCR was taken from a man aged 18 to 29 in good health. Sequences were obtained from naive CD8+ T cells sorted from blood. The chain uses TRBV6-1 and TRBJ2-5; D unclear. The CDR3 nucleotides are TGTGCCAGCAGTGACATCCGGGTCGAGACCCAGTACTTC. It yields the protein CASSDIRVETQYF.